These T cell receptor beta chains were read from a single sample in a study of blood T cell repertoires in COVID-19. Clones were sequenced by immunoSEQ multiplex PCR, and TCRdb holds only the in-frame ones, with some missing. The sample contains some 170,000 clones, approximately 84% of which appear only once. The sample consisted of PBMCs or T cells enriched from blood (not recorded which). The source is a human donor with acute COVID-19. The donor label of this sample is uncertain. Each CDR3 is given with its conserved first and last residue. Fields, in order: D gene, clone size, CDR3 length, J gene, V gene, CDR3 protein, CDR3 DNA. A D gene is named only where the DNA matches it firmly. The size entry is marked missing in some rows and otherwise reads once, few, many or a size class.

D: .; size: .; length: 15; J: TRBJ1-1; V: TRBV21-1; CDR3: CASSKADSGKAEAFF; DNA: TGTGCCAGCAGCAAAGCTGACAGCGGGAAAGCTGAAGCTTTCTTT
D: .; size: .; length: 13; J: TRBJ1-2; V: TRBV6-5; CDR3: CASSPRVSYGYTF; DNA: TGTGCCAGCAGTCCGAGGGTCTCCTATGGCTACACCTTC
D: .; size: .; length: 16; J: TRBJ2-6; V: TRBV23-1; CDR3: CASSQQGLAGANVLTF; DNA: TGCGCCAGCAGTCAGCAGGGGTTAGCTGGGGCCAACGTCCTGACTTTC
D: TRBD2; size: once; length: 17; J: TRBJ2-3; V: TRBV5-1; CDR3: CASSLALTSGGADTQYF; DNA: TGCGCCAGCAGCTTGGCCTTGACTAGCGGGGGGGCGGATACGCAGTATTTT
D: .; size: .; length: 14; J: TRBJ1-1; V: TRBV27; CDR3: CASASLTEKAEAFF; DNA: TGTGCCAGCGCCTCGCTCACAGAGAAGGCTGAAGCTTTCTTT
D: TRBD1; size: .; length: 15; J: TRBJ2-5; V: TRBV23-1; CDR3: CASSQSGRGTETQYF; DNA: TGCGCCAGCAGTCAATCCGGCAGGGGGACAGAGACCCAGTACTTC
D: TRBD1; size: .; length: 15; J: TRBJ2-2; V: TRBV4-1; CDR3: CASSPGQGGTGELFF; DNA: TGCGCCAGCAGCCCCGGACAGGGGGGCACCGGGGAGCTGTTTTTT
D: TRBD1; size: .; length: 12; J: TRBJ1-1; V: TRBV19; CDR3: CASRTGGTEAFF; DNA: TGTGCCAGTAGGACAGGGGGAACTGAAGCTTTCTTT
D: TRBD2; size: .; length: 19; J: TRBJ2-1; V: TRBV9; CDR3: CASSVGPLQRGGSYNEQFF; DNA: TGTGCCAGCAGCGTAGGGCCCCTCCAGCGGGGGGGCTCCTACAATGAGCAGTTCTTC
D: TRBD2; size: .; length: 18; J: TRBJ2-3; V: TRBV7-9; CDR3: CASSLGQRLAGAGDTQYF; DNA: TGTGCCAGCAGCTTAGGTCAGCGACTAGCGGGGGCGGGAGATACGCAGTATTTT
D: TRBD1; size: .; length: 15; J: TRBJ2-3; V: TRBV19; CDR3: CASNIGTGLTDTQYF; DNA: TGTGCCAGTAACATTGGGACAGGACTCACAGATACGCAGTATTTT
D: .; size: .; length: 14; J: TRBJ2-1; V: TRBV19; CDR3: CASSIASSYNEQFF; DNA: TGTGCCAGTAGTATAGCCAGCTCCTACAATGAGCAGTTCTTC
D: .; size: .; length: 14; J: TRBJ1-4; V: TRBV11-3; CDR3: CASSLGTPDEKLFF; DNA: TGTGCCAGCAGCTTAGGGACACCCGATGAAAAACTGTTTTTT
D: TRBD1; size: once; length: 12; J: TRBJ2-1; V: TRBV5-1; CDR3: CASSGQGDEQFF; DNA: TGCGCCAGCAGCGGACAGGGGGATGAGCAGTTCTTC
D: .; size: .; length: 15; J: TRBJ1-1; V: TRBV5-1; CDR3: CASSFVRGANTEAFF; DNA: TGCGCCAGCAGCTTTGTTCGGGGGGCGAACACTGAAGCTTTCTTT
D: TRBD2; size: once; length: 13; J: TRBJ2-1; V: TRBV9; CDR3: CASAGGRDNEQFF; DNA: TGTGCCAGCGCAGGCGGGAGAGACAATGAGCAGTTCTTC
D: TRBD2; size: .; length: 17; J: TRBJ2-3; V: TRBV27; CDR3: CASSTRTRVGSTDTQYF; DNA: TGTGCCAGCAGTACGAGGACTAGAGTCGGTAGCACAGATACGCAGTATTTT
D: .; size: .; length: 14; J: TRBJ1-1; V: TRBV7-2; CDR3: CASSLIGGGAEAFF; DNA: TGTGCCAGCAGCTTAATTGGGGGCGGTGCTGAAGCTTTCTTT
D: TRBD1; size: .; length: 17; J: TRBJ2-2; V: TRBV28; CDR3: CASSSALGQGNTGELFF; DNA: TGTGCCAGCAGTTCCGCCCTCGGACAGGGGAACACCGGGGAGCTGTTTTTT
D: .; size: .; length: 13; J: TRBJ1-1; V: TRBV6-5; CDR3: CASSYSRGTEAFF; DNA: TGTGCCAGCAGTTACTCTAGGGGCACTGAAGCTTTCTTT
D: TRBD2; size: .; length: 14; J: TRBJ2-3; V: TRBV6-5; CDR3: CASSSSGGTDTQYF; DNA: TGTGCCAGCAGTTCTAGCGGGGGCACAGATACGCAGTATTTT
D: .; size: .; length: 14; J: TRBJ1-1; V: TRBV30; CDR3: CAWSVRVKNTEAFF; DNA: TGTGCCTGGAGTGTACGGGTTAAAAACACTGAAGCTTTCTTT
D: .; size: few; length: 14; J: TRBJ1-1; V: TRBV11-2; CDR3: CASSSGHLNTEAFF; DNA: TGTGCCAGCAGCTCCGGACATCTTAACACTGAAGCTTTCTTT
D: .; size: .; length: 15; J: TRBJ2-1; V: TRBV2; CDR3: CASSRDFPEQNEQFF; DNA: TGTGCCAGCAGTCGGGACTTCCCTGAGCAGAATGAGCAGTTCTTC
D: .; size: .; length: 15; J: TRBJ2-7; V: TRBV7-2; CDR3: CASSHGGGPEYEQYF; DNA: TGTGCCAGCAGCCACGGTGGCGGGCCAGAATACGAGCAGTACTTC
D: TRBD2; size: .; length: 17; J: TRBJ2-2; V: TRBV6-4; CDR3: CASSSAAGGSNTGELFF; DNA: TGTGCCAGCAGTTCAGCAGCGGGGGGCTCGAACACCGGGGAGCTGTTTTTT
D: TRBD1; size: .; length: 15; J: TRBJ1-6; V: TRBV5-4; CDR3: CASSNRDRGYSPLHF; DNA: TGTGCCAGCAGCAACCGGGACAGGGGATATTCACCCCTCCACTTT
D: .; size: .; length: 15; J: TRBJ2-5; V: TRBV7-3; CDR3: CASSSKVLRGETQYF; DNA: TGTGCCAGCAGCTCCAAGGTTCTACGGGGGGAGACCCAGTACTTC
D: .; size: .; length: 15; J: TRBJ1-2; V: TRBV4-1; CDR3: CASSLQDQPGEGYTF; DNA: TGCGCCAGCAGCCTCCAAGACCAGCCTGGGGAGGGCTACACCTTC
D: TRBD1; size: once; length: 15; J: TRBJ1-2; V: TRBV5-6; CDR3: CASSFRQGADYGYTF; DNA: TGTGCCAGCAGCTTCCGACAGGGGGCGGACTATGGCTACACCTTC
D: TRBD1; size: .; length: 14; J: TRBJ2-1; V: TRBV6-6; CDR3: CASSYGDRGREQFF; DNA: TGTGCCAGCAGTTACGGGGACAGGGGAAGAGAGCAGTTCTTC
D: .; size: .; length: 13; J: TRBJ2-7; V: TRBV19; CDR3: CASSMDSFYEQYF; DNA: TGTGCCAGTAGTATGGACAGCTTCTACGAGCAGTACTTC
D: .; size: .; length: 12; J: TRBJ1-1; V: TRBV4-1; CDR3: CASSPRGFPAFF; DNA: TGCGCCAGCAGCCCCCGAGGATTCCCGGCTTTCTTT
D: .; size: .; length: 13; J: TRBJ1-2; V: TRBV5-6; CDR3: CASSLTDNYGYTF; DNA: TGTGCCAGCAGTTTAACTGATAACTATGGCTACACCTTC
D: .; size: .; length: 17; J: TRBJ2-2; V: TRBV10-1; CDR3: CASSESIRSSNTGELFF; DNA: TGCGCCAGCAGTGAGTCAATAAGGAGTTCGAACACCGGGGAGCTGTTTTTT
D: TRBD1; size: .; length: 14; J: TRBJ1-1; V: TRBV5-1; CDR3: CASSLGGTVSEAFF; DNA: TGCGCCAGCAGCTTGGGGGGGACAGTGTCTGAAGCTTTCTTT
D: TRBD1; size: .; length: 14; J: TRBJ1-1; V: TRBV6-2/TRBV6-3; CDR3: CASSYTGENTEAFF; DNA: TGTGCCAGCAGTTACACAGGGGAGAACACTGAAGCTTTCTTT
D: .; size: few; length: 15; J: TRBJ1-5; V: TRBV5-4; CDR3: CASSLGQGRNQPQHF; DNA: TGTGCCAGCAGCCTGGGGCAGGGGCGAAATCAGCCCCAGCATTTT
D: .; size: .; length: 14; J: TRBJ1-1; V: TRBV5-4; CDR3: CASSLAAAATEAFF; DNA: TGTGCCAGCAGCTTGGCGGCGGCCGCCACTGAAGCTTTCTTT
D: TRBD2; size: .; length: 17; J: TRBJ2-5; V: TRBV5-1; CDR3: CASSSTGLAGGKETQYF; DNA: TGCGCCAGCAGCTCCACCGGACTAGCGGGGGGAAAAGAGACCCAGTACTTC
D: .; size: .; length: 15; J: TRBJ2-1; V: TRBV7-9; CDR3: CASSLSMVSAEPPFF; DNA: TGTGCCAGCAGTCTAAGTATGGTTAGCGCTGAGCCTCCGTTCTTC
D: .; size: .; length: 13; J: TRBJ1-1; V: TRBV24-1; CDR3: CATSGAQFTEAFF; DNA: TGTGCCACCAGTGGCGCACAGTTCACTGAAGCTTTCTTT
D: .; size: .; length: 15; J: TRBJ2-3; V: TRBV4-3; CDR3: CASSQGSYGTDTQYF; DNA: TGCGCCAGCAGCCAAGGCAGTTATGGCACAGATACGCAGTATTTT
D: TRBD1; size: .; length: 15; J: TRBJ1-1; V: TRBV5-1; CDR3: CASSLVGGQGTEAFF; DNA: TGCGCCAGCAGCTTGGTCGGTGGACAGGGCACTGAAGCTTTCTTT
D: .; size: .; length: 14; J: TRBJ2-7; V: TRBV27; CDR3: CASSHYRESYEQYF; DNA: TGTGCCAGCAGTCACTACAGGGAGTCGTACGAGCAGTACTTC